This passage covers 14 T cell receptor beta chains from one sample sequenced in a study of blood T cell repertoires in COVID-19 (dated by TCRdb to the early 2020s). The library was produced with the immunoSEQ multiplex PCR assay. TCRdb mirrors the immuneACCESS table, restricted to in-frame sequences. Some clones are absent from its copies; in checked studies, under half trace to an unresolved V gene, and the reason for the others is unknown. The sample contains nearly 90,000 clones, approximately 90% of them found a single time. The ten largest clones add up to over 0.45% of the sample. Sequencing was done on a sample of peripheral blood. The receptors originated from a man aged 55 to 69 with acute or convalescent COVID-19.

Here the CDR3 DNA reads TGTGCCAGCAGCTTAGGCGGGGTCGCCTACAATGAGCAGTTCTTC. Protein sequence: CASSLGGVAYNEQFF. J is TRBJ2-1 and V is TRBV11-3; a possible D gene is TRBD2 (6 bases). Trimming cost V 1 base and J 2 bases, with 9 bases left between them. This CDR3 is 15 amino acids long. In germline, CDR1 is SGHNT, CDR2 YENEEA.

This sequence joins TRBV13 and TRBJ2-7, with 10 bases aligning to TRBD1. Per germline, CDR1 PRHDT and CDR2 FYEKMQ (reference sequence). This CDR3 is 14 amino acids long. J was trimmed by 6 bases and V by 0 bases; bases with no gene match: 2. This CDR3 reads CASSLGTGGGEQYF. CDR3 DNA sequence: TGTGCCAGCAGCTTAGGGACAGGGGGCGGCGAGCAGTACTTC.

The CDR3 spells CASSSGRGNQPQHF. CDR3 nucleotide sequence: TGTGCCAGCAGCTCCGGGAGAGGCAATCAGCCCCAGCATTTT. The chain joins TRBV3-1 (or the pseudogene TRBV3-2) to TRBJ1-5; D not resolved. Germline-derived CDR1 and CDR2 are LGHDT and YNNKEL (reference sequence). V was trimmed by 5 bases and J by 2 bases, leaving 10 bases between them. The CDR3 is 14 residues long.

The rearrangement uses TRBV13 and TRBJ1-1, with D perhaps TRBD1 (6 bases). Germline CDR1 reads PRHDT; CDR2 reads FYEKMQ (reference sequence). Trimming pared 3 bases from V and 1 base from J, leaving 9 bases between. The length of the CDR3 is 14 residues. Here the CDR3 DNA reads TGTGCCAGCAGCTTCGACAGGACGAACACTGAAGCTTTCTTT. Translating it yields CASSFDRTNTEAFF. Full variable domain (outside the CDR3, taken from reference TRBV13 and TRBJ1-1): AAGVIQSPRHLIKEKRETATLKCYPIPRHDTVYWYQQGPGQDPQFLISFYEKMQSDKGSIPDRFSAQQFSDYHSELNMSSLELGDSALYFCASSFDRTNTEAFFGQGTRLTVV.

The gene calls are TRBV20-1 and TRBJ1-1, with 7 nucleotides matching TRBD1. From germline, CDR1 is DFQATT and CDR2 SNEGSKA (reference sequence). This CDR3 spans 12 amino acids. Unmatched junction bases numbered 6, after V lost 3 bases and J lost 8 bases. The CDR3 sequence: CSASRTGEEAFF. DNA of the CDR3: TGCAGTGCTAGTCGCACAGGGGAGGAAGCTTTCTTT.

This clone showed up just once. The chain links TRBV5-4 to TRBJ1-1, with 9 bases that match TRBD1. Looked up from germline, CDR1 is SGHNT and CDR2 is YYREEE (reference sequence). The CDR3 spans 15 residues. V dropped 3 bases and J dropped 1; count of bases not matched to a gene: 4. The CDR3 nucleotides are TGTGCCAGCAGCTGGGGGGACAGGGAGAACACTGAAGCTTTCTTT. Its protein product is CASSWGDRENTEAFF.

This sequence joins TRBV29-1 and TRBJ2-7; 12 bases match TRBD2. Germline assignment: CDR1 SQVTM and CDR2 ANQGSEA. CDR3 length: 13 residues. The trim removed 7 bases at V and 5 bases at J, leaving 6 bases unmatched. CDR3 sequence: CSANLAGGHEQYF. In DNA form, the CDR3 reads TGCAGCGCCAATCTAGCGGGGGGGCACGAGCAGTACTTC.

The chain combines TRBV7-3 with TRBJ1-6; perhaps TRBD1 as D (6 bases). Trimming pared 5 bases from V and 11 bases from J, leaving 13 bases between. The CDR3 is 13 amino acids. Germline CDR1 reads SGHTA; CDR2 reads FQGTGA. The CDR3 region is CASSRAAGAPLHF. The CDR3 DNA reads TGTGCCAGCAGCCGTGCCGCAGGGGCACCCCTCCACTTT.

The V and J genes are TRBV25-1 and TRBJ1-2; possibly TRBD1 for D (5 bases). Germline V gene lookup returns CDR1 MGHDK and CDR2 SYGVNS. The CDR3 length is 13 residues. Trimming pared 7 bases from V and 3 bases from J, leaving 12 bases between. The CDR3 reads CASNSQGDYGYTF. The CDR3 coding sequence is TGTGCCAGCAATAGCCAGGGTGACTATGGCTACACCTTC.

The V call is TRBV9, the J call TRBJ2-2; 8 nucleotides align to TRBD1. The ends lost 7 bases at V and 2 bases at J; junction bases unmatched: 7. The CDR3 covers 15 residues. Germline V gives CDR1 SGDLS, CDR2 YYNGEE. The CDR3 loop reads CASAVGQGNTGELFF. DNA for the CDR3: TGTGCCAGCGCCGTCGGACAGGGAAACACCGGGGAGCTGTTTTTT.

This chain links TRBV2 with TRBJ1-5; 8 nucleotides match TRBD1. Trimming cost V 8 bases and J 3 bases; bases outside gene matches: 9. Germline assignment: CDR1 SNHLY and CDR2 FYNNEI. The CDR3 covers 15 residues. Here the CDR3 reads CASGPGQDFNQPQHF. The CDR3 DNA reads TGTGCCAGCGGCCCGGGACAGGACTTCAATCAGCCCCAGCATTTT. Filled out from reference TRBV2 and TRBJ1-5, the complete variable domain reads EPEVTQTPSHQVTQMGQEVILRCVPISNHLYFYWYRQILGQKVEFLVSFYNNEISEKSEIFDDQFSVERPDGSNFTLKIRSTKLEDSAMYFCASGPGQDFNQPQHFGDGTRLSIL.

The rearrangement joins TRBV4-1 to TRBJ2-7, with TRBD2 identical over 9 bases. Trimming took 2 bases from V and 3 from J; bases not matched to a gene: 2. CDR3 size: 14 residues. The germline V gene has CDR1 MGHRA and CDR2 YSYEKL. The CDR3 region has the DNA TGCGCCAGCAGCCAACAGACTAGCGGCTACGAGCAGTACTTC. Translating it yields CASSQQTSGYEQYF.

The rearrangement links TRBV6-5 to TRBJ1-4; 7 nucleotides align to TRBD1. CDR3 length: 14 amino acids. Trimming at V came to 8 bases and at J to 4 bases, leaving 7 bases not matched to a gene. Per the germline V gene, CDR1 is MNHEY and CDR2 is SVGAGI. This chain's CDR3 is CASGLRDSNEKLFF. The DNA for the CDR3 is TGTGCCAGCGGACTCCGGGACAGTAATGAAAAACTGTTTTTT.

V and J are TRBV7-9 and TRBJ2-3, with TRBD2 matching 9 bases. Germline V gives CDR1 SEHNR, CDR2 FQNEAQ (reference sequence). The CDR3 is 16 residues long. V was clipped by 5 bases and J by 4 bases; unmatched bases: 10. The CDR3 here is CASSGGTSSRADTQYF. CDR3 nucleotide sequence: TGTGCCAGCAGCGGCGGGACTAGCTCGCGGGCAGATACGCAGTATTTT. The full variable domain, its missing parts supplied by reference TRBV7-9 and TRBJ2-3, is DTGVSQNPRHKITKRGQNVTFRCDPISEHNRLYWYRQTLGQGPEFLTYFQNEAQLEKSRLLSDRFSAERPKGSFSTLEIQRTEQGDSAMYLCASSGGTSSRADTQYFGPGTRLTVL.